By sample share, the clone carrying this TCR beta chain is large. Its antigen is unknown. V lost 8 bases and J 0 bases, leaving 9 bases between the germline ends. Per germline, CDR1 MNHEY and CDR2 SMNVEV (reference sequence). The CDR3 is 13 residues long. This sample was included in a study of T cell clones after liver transplantation. Across the whole study: TCRbeta sequencing after a pre-transplant mixed lymphocyte reaction identified graft-donor-reactive clones, later tracked in post-transplant blood.

Sequencing used immunoSEQ multiplex PCR; TCRdb keeps in-frame clones, though not all of them. Among a few thousand clones listed, roughly 31% were seen once. TCRbeta sequences of proliferating CFSE-low MLR cells were labeled alloreactive. Study results and limitations: The donor-reactive repertoire was only partly measurable in a couple of subjects, lacking donor cells. Rather than being deleted, graft donor-reactive T cells may have moved into the graft.

Source material: CD8+ T cells from cultured PBMCs. The chain employs TRBV27 and TRBJ2-3; D unresolved. The clonotype comes from a human patient who received a liver transplant. Some T cells may possibly be graft donor cells. This CDR3 is CASGFLSTDTQYF. The DNA of the CDR3 is TGTGCCAGCGGCTTTCTTAGCACAGATACGCAGTATTTT.